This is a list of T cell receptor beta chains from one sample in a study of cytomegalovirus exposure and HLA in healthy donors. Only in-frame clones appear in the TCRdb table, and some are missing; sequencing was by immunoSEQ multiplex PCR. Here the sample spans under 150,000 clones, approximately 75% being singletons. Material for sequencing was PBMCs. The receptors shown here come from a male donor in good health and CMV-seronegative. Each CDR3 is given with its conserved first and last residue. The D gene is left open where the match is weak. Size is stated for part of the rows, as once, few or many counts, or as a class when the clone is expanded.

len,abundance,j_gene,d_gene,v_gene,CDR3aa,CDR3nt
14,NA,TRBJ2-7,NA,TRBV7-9,CASSLTDKSYEQYF,TGTGCCAGCAGCTTAACCGACAAGTCCTACGAGCAGTACTTC
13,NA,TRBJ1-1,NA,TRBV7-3,CASSNDRNTEAFF,TGTGCCAGCAGCAACGACAGAAACACTGAAGCTTTCTTT
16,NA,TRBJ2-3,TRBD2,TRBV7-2,CASSDPSGGSTDTQYF,TGTGCCAGCAGCGATCCTAGCGGGGGAAGCACAGATACGCAGTATTTT
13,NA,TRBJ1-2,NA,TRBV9,CASTRDTDYGYTF,TGTGCCAGCACCCGGGACACCGACTATGGCTACACCTTC
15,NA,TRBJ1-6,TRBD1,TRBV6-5,CASTETGGPYSPLHF,TGTGCCAGCACCGAGACAGGGGGACCCTATTCACCCCTCCACTTT
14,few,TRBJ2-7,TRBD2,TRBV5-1,CASSSPSGGYEQYF,TGCGCCAGCTCCTCCCCCAGCGGGGGCTACGAGCAGTACTTC
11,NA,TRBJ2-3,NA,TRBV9,CASEGADTQYF,TGTGCCAGCGAGGGTGCGGATACGCAGTATTTT
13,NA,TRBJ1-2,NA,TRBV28,CASQVTLNYGYTF,TGTGCCAGCCAGGTTACTCTGAACTATGGCTACACCTTC
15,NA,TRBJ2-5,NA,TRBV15,CATQRDGSTQETQYF,TGTGCCACTCAAAGGGACGGGAGTACCCAAGAGACCCAGTACTTC
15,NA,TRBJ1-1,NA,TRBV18,CASSPAATANTEAFF,TGTGCCAGCTCACCTGCGGCGACGGCGAACACTGAAGCTTTCTTT
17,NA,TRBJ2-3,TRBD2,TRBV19,CASSRNFAGGLTDTQYF,TGTGCCAGTAGTAGGAATTTTGCGGGGGGGCTAACAGATACGCAGTATTTT
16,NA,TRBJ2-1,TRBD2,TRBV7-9,CASSFPLAGSYNEQFF,TGTGCCAGCAGCTTCCCATTAGCGGGGTCCTACAATGAGCAGTTCTTC
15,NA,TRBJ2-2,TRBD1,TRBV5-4,CASSEDRGLTGELFF,TGTGCCAGCAGCGAGGACAGGGGGTTAACCGGGGAGCTGTTTTTT
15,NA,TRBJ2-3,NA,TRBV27,CASSVTGYRTDTQYF,TGTGCCAGCAGTGTAACTGGTTACCGGACAGATACGCAGTATTTT
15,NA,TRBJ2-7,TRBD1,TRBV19,CASSSRDRGWYEQYF,TGTGCCAGTAGTAGCCGGGACAGGGGTTGGTACGAGCAGTACTTC
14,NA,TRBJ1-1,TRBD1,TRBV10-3,CAISEATGVTEAFF,TGTGCCATCAGTGAGGCTACAGGGGTGACTGAAGCTTTCTTT
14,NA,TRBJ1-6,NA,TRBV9,CASSRQILNSPLHF,TGTGCCAGCAGCCGACAGATCTTAAATTCACCCCTCCACTTT
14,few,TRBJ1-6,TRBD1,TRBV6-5,CASSPGTGGSPLHF,TGTGCCAGCAGTCCCGGGACAGGGGGTTCACCCCTCCACTTT
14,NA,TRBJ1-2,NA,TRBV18,CASSPTPGSKGYTF,TGTGCCAGCTCACCTACTCCGGGGAGTAAAGGCTACACCTTC
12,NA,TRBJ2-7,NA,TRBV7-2,CASSYSAYEQYF,TGTGCCAGCAGCTACTCCGCCTACGAGCAGTACTTC
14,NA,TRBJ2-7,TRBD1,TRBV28,CASRRQGFSHEQYF,TGTGCCAGCAGGCGACAGGGGTTCTCCCACGAGCAGTACTTC
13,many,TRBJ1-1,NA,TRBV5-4,CASSLRQAGEAFF,TGTGCCAGCAGCCTCCGACAGGCTGGTGAAGCTTTCTTT
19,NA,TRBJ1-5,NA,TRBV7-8,CASSLLATQALYSNQPQHF,TGTGCCAGCAGCTTACTGGCCACCCAGGCGCTTTATAGCAATCAGCCCCAGCATTTT
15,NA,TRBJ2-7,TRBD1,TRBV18,CASSPPRQGAYEQYF,TGTGCCAGCTCACCACCCCGACAGGGGGCCTACGAGCAGTACTTC
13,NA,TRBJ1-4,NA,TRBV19,CASSEVSNEKLFF,TGTGCCAGTTCCGAGGTGTCGAACGAAAAACTGTTTTTT
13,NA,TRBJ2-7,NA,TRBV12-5,CASGSRGGYEQYF,TGTGCTAGTGGTTCCCGAGGGGGTTACGAGCAGTACTTC
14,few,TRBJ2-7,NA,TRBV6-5,CASSYSRGFDEQYF,TGTGCCAGCAGTTACTCCCGGGGATTCGACGAGCAGTACTTC